The 23 T cell receptor beta chains given below trace back to one sample, sequenced in a study of CD8 T cells in ankylosing spondylitis (dated by TCRdb to the late 2010s). Library construction relied on 5' RACE. The data were produced on an Illumina HiSeq 2500. Using fastp at Q25 and MiXCR, TCRdb reprocessed the public reads and kept productive beta chains. All rows with the same CDR3 protein become a single entry with the most common DNA and genes. For this sample the table gives roughly 120,000 distinct CDR3 sequences, of which roughly 7.3% were detected only once. Of the sample, roughly an eighth is held by the ten largest clones. The sequencing sample was made of blood, either unsorted or a sorted T cell fraction (not recorded which). The receptors were sampled from a male donor with ankylosing spondylitis or in good health (not recorded which).

In this sample, this clonotype turned up many times. The rearrangement joins TRBV29-1 to TRBJ2-1; D uncertain. The V end lost 2 bases, the J end lost 1 base, and 0 bases lay between the germline ends. The CDR3 sequence is 11 residues long. Germline CDR1 reads SQVTM; CDR2 reads ANQGSEA. CDR3 region: CSVESYNEQFF. The CDR3 DNA is TGCAGCGTTGAATCCTACAATGAGCAGTTCTTC.

This clonotype has a count of ten or more. The genes are TRBV5-6 and TRBJ1-1; D gene uncertain. The CDR3 contains 16 residues. Trimming shortened V by 0 bases and J by 13 bases, and 25 bases separated the two germline ends. The germline CDR1 and CDR2 sequences are SGHDT and YYEEEE. As DNA, the CDR3 is TGTGCCAGCAGCTTGGGTCAGGTCGACGGCCGTGCCCTGCTTTTCTTT. It yields the protein CASSLGQVDGRALLFF.

There are many counts of this clonotype. The chain employs TRBV5-6 and TRBJ2-3; D remains ambiguous. The germline gives CDR1 SGHDT, CDR2 YYEEEE. Trimming pared 0 bases from V and 2 bases from J, leaving 4 bases between. The CDR3 is 13 amino acids. The CDR3 sequence is CASSLAVTDTQYF. DNA of the CDR3: TGTGCCAGCAGCTTGGCCGTCACAGATACGCAGTATTTT.

This clonotype has at least ten counts. The chain carries TRBV3-1 and TRBJ1-4; TRBD1 aligns across 7 bases. The V and J ends lost 3 bases and 5 bases, in that order; junction bases with no gene match: 6. The CDR3 sequence is 15 residues long. The germline V gene has CDR1 LGHDT and CDR2 YNNKEL (reference sequence). The CDR3 is CASSHPGTENEKLFF. Here the CDR3 DNA reads TGTGCCAGCAGCCATCCCGGGACAGAGAATGAAAAACTGTTTTTT.

This clonotype has at least ten counts. The chain carries TRBV5-1 and TRBJ1-6, with 10 bases lining up with TRBD1. The V gene end was trimmed by 3 bases and the J gene end by 10 bases; junction bases not matched to a gene: 4. Germline CDR1 is SGHRS and CDR2 is YFSETQ. The CDR3 is 14 amino acids. CDR3 nucleotides: TGCGCCAGCAGCTCCGGGACAGGGGAATCACCCCTCCACTTT. Protein product: CASSSGTGESPLHF.

This clonotype was recorded at least ten times. This sequence joins TRBV20-1 and TRBJ2-7; 7 bases are shared with TRBD2. The CDR3 has 13 residues. After removal of 6 bases from V and 2 bases from J, the junction contained 7 bases not matched to a gene. Germline V CDR1 and CDR2: DFQATT, SNEGSKA (reference sequence). The CDR3 DNA follows: TGCAGTGCCACGCGGGGGACCACCTACGAGCAGTACTTC. Its translation is CSATRGTTYEQYF.

On this clonotype itself: A much larger clonotype is one base distant, so this may be a read error. This rearrangement joins TRBV28 to TRBJ1-2; perhaps TRBD1 as D (5 bases). The CDR3 sequence is 13 residues long. V lost 11 bases and J lost 4, with 17 bases in between. Germline V gene lookup returns CDR1 MDHEN and CDR2 SYDVKM. The CDR3 DNA is TGTGCCGTTGCCGCGAGCGGGGCCTATGGCTACACCTTC. Translating gives CAVAASGAYGYTF.

This clonotype was found many times. The rearrangement uses TRBV2 and TRBJ1-3; D not certain. There are 15 residues in the CDR3. CDR1 and CDR2 (germline): SNHLY, FYNNEI. Trimming cost V 0 bases and J 0 bases, with 6 bases left between them. The DNA for the CDR3 is TGTGCCAGCAGTGAAGCGGCCAGCTCTGGAAACACCATATATTTT. Protein product: CASSEAASSGNTIYF. The whole variable domain, remainder taken from reference TRBV2 and TRBJ1-3, is EPEVTQTPSHQVTQMGQEVILRCVPISNHLYFYWYRQILGQKVEFLVSFYNNEISEKSEIFDDQFSVERPDGSNFTLKIRSTKLEDSAMYFCASSEAASSGNTIYFGEGSWLTVV.

At least ten counts were recorded for this clonotype. This chain joins TRBV20-1 and TRBJ2-1; a possible D gene is TRBD2 (6 bases). V was pared by 1 base and J by 2 bases, with 12 bases between. This CDR3 contains 15 residues. From germline, CDR1 is DFQATT and CDR2 SNEGSKA (reference sequence). The CDR3 DNA reads TGCAGTGCTAGAGGGCCGGAGGGCCCCTACAATGAGCAGTTCTTC. It codes for CSARGPEGPYNEQFF.

The table lists this clonotype with many counts. The chain links TRBV20-1 to TRBJ2-1; 9 bases agree with TRBD1. Germline lookup yields CDR1 DFQATT and CDR2 SNEGSKA (reference sequence). The CDR3 runs to 19 residues. Unmatched junction bases numbered 19, after V lost 0 bases and J lost 7 bases. CDR3 loop: CSARDRGFLRDRDNNEQFF. The CDR3 nucleotides read TGCAGTGCTAGAGACCGAGGGTTCCTCCGGGACAGGGATAATAATGAGCAGTTCTTC.

The sample holds many counts of this clonotype. This rearrangement joins TRBV20-1 to TRBJ1-1; D gene ambiguous. The V and J ends lost 5 bases and 4 bases respectively, with 14 bases between them. The CDR3 has 13 residues. Germline-derived CDR1 and CDR2 are DFQATT and SNEGSKA (reference sequence). The CDR3 region is CSAPDLSGTEAFF. Written as DNA, the CDR3 is TGCAGTGCTCCTGACCTATCGGGCACTGAAGCTTTCTTT.

This clonotype was detected ten times or more. J is TRBJ2-7 and V is TRBV20-1; D ambiguous. Germline V gives CDR1 DFQATT, CDR2 SNEGSKA (reference sequence). The CDR3 has 14 amino acids. The V end was cut by 3 bases, the J end by 0 bases, with 12 bases between. CDR3 sequence (DNA): TGCAGTGCTAGGGACCCAGTGAGCTCCTACGAGCAGTACTTC. Encoded protein: CSARDPVSSYEQYF.

This clonotype was picked up many times. This chain's CDR3 is CSVAGGTHNEQFF. For the CDR3, the DNA is TGCAGCGTAGCTGGGGGGACTCACAATGAGCAGTTCTTC. The chain employs TRBV29-1 and TRBJ2-1; a possible D gene is TRBD2 (6 bases). Trimming took 6 bases from V and 5 from J, leaving 14 bases between them. The V gene's germline CDR1 is SQVTM and CDR2 ANQGSEA. This CDR3 spans 13 amino acids.

This clonotype was counted ten times or more. This chain links TRBV5-5 with TRBJ2-2; a weak D match, TRBD2 (6 bases). The CDR3 is 15 amino acids. The V end was cut by 4 bases, the J end by 2 bases, with 12 bases between. The germline CDR1 and CDR2 sequences are SGHKS and YYEKEE (reference sequence). CDR3 residues: CASSAGMVNTGELFF. CDR3 nucleotides: TGTGCCAGCAGCGCGGGAATGGTTAACACCGGGGAGCTGTTTTTT.

This clonotype was found many times. The chain combines TRBV5-1 with TRBJ2-7; D ambiguous. Germline V gene lookup returns CDR1 SGHRS and CDR2 YFSETQ. The V end lost 0 bases, the J end lost 2 bases, and 9 bases lay between the germline ends. This CDR3 region has 14 residues. The DNA for the CDR3 is TGCGCCAGCAGCTTGGTCTCGGGCGCCTACGAGCAGTACTTC. Its translation: CASSLVSGAYEQYF. Filled out from reference TRBV5-1 and TRBJ2-7, the complete variable domain reads KAGVTQTPRYLIKTRGQQVTLSCSPISGHRSVSWYQQTPGQGLQFLFEYFSETQRNKGNFPGRFSGRQFSNSRSEMNVSTLELGDSALYLCASSLVSGAYEQYFGPGTRLTVT.

This clonotype has at least ten counts. The genes are TRBV5-1 and TRBJ2-1; 11 bases fit TRBD2. The CDR3 has 17 residues. Per germline, CDR1 SGHRS and CDR2 YFSETQ. With V trimmed by 0 bases and J by 7 bases, 9 bases remained unmatched. DNA for the CDR3: TGCGCCAGCAGCTTGGGGAATAGCGGGGGGGCCTTTAATGAGCAGTTCTTC. The encoded protein is CASSLGNSGGAFNEQFF.

Many counts were recorded for this clonotype. This chain links TRBV5-1 with TRBJ1-1; D unclear. Germline CDR1 SGHRS, CDR2 YFSETQ. V lost 5 bases, J lost 1 base, and 12 bases lay in between. This CDR3 spans 14 amino acids. In DNA, the CDR3 is TGCGCCAGCAGAGCGGGCAGCTCGAACACTGAAGCTTTCTTT. Translation gives CASRAGSSNTEAFF.

This clonotype has ten or more counts. The rearrangement links TRBV18 to TRBJ1-2, with TRBD1 matching 7 bases. The CDR3 totals 14 residues. The V gene's germline CDR1 is KGHSH and CDR2 LQKENI. The trim removed 6 bases at V and 6 bases at J, leaving 10 bases unmatched. The CDR3 coding sequence is TGTGCCAGCTCGCGAGGGACAGACTCCGATGGCTACACCTTC. Translated, it gives CASSRGTDSDGYTF.

This clonotype was seen a handful of times. The chain is built from TRBV11-2 and TRBJ2-7; a weak D match, TRBD2 (7 bases). The CDR3 runs to 17 residues. V was cut by 1 base and J by 0 bases, with 16 bases left in between. Per germline, CDR1 SGHAT and CDR2 FQNNGV. CDR3 region: CASSLVGVGGHSYEQYF. The CDR3 DNA follows: TGTGCCAGCAGCTTAGTGGGGGTCGGGGGGCACTCCTACGAGCAGTACTTC. The full variable domain, rest sourced from reference TRBV11-2 and TRBJ2-7, is EAGVAQSPRYKIIEKRQSVAFWCNPISGHATLYWYQQILGQGPKLLIQFQNNGVVDDSQLPKDRFSAERLKGVDSTLKIQPAKLEDSAVYLCASSLVGVGGHSYEQYFGPGTRLTVT.

J is TRBJ1-2 and V is TRBV9; D call uncertain. The V end lost 0 bases, the J end lost 7 bases, and 16 bases lay between the germline ends. Germline assignment: CDR1 SGDLS and CDR2 YYNGEE. The CDR3 has 15 amino acids. The DNA for the CDR3 is TGTGCCAGCAGCGTAGCGTCCGATCAGTGGGGTGGCTACACCTTC. It is translated as CASSVASDQWGGYTF.

This clonotype was found many times. The J gene is TRBJ1-5, the V gene TRBV2, with TRBD1 as a possible D gene (6 bases). CDR1 and CDR2 (germline): SNHLY, FYNNEI. The CDR3 loop spans 14 amino acids. In nucleotides, the CDR3 is TGTGTCAAAGGGGGGGGCGATGGCAATCAGCCCCAGCATTTT. This gives the protein CVKGGGDGNQPQHF.

This clonotype has just a few counts. The rearrangement joins TRBV20-1 to TRBJ1-5; 9 nucleotides align to TRBD1. The CDR3 length is 14 residues. Germline trimming cut 4 bases from V and 4 bases from J; bases unmatched to any gene: 5. Germline CDR1 is DFQATT and CDR2 is SNEGSKA (reference sequence). The CDR3 loop reads CSAIQGAGNQPQHF. CDR3 DNA: TGCAGTGCTATACAGGGGGCTGGGAATCAGCCCCAGCATTTT.

This clonotype came up many times. This sequence joins TRBV29-1 and TRBJ1-1, with D possibly TRBD1 on 5 matching bases. Between the trimmed V and J ends, which lost 7 bases and 1 base, there was a span of 16 bases. Germline V gene data show CDR1 as SQVTM and CDR2 as ANQGSEA. The length of the CDR3 is 14 residues. The CDR3 bases are TGCAGCGCCAAATCCGGGACGGCGAACACTGAAGCTTTCTTT. Translating it yields CSAKSGTANTEAFF.